This T cell receptor (beta chain) was recorded in a study of control samples from healthy donors and cancer patients. This table comes from immunoSEQ multiplex PCR, and its TCRdb copy is limited to in-frame clones, with some not included. The sample shows 30,000 to 40,000 clones, around 86% of them seen only once. Germline CDR1 and CDR2: MGHRA and YSYEKL. V lost 4 bases and J lost 0, with 13 bases in between. The CDR3 extends over 16 amino acids. This clone was seen a single time. This TCR came from a woman between 40 and 55 years old with lung cancer. V and J are TRBV4-1 and TRBJ2-4; the D gene is possibly TRBD1 (6 bases). The sequenced material came from PBMCs. The CDR3 sequence: CASSPGTLKAKNIQYF. CDR3 sequence (DNA): TGCGCCAGCAGCCCTGGGACACTTAAAGCCAAAAACATTCAGTACTTC.